One TCR beta chain is described in this entry. Its antigen remains unidentified. Germline V gene sequence: CDR1 MNHEY, CDR2 SMNVEV (reference sequence). V lost 5 bases and J lost 4, with 8 bases in between. CDR3 length: 13 amino acids. These data belong to a study of T cells in localized non-small cell lung cancer. Study observations and caveats: Higher adjacent-lung clonality was associated with shorter survival. Uninvolved adjacent lung showed the highest T cell clonality, exceeding tumor. A single tumor region was sequenced, leaving heterogeneity possible. The appearance of a median approximately 55 of the top 100 tumor clones was seen in adjacent lung.

Repertoires were generated with immunoSEQ multiplex PCR, while TCRdb's copy carries only in-frame clones and drops some. Among 25,000 to 30,000 clones listed, around 93% were seen once. The TCR sequence derives from a female donor of 60 years or more with stage I lung adenocarcinoma. Sequencing was performed on peripheral blood, taken before any cancer treatment. The J gene is TRBJ1-4, the V gene TRBV27; D gene unclear. The DNA for the CDR3 is TGTGCCAGCAGTACGGGATATAATGAAAAACTGTTTTTT. It specifies CASSTGYNEKLFF.